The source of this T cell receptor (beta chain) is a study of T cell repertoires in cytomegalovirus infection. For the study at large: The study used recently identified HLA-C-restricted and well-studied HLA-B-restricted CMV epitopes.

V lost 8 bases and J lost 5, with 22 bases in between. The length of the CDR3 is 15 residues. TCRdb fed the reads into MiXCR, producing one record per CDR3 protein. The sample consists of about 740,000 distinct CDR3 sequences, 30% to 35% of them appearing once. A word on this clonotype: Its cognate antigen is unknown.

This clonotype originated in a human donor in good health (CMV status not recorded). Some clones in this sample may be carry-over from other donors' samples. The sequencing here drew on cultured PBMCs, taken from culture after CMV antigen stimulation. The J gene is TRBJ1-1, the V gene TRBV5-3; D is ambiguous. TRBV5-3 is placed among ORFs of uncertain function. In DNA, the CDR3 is TGTGCCAGCAGCCGCTTACTAATATCGGAAACTGAAGCTTTCTTT. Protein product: CASSRLLISETEAFF.